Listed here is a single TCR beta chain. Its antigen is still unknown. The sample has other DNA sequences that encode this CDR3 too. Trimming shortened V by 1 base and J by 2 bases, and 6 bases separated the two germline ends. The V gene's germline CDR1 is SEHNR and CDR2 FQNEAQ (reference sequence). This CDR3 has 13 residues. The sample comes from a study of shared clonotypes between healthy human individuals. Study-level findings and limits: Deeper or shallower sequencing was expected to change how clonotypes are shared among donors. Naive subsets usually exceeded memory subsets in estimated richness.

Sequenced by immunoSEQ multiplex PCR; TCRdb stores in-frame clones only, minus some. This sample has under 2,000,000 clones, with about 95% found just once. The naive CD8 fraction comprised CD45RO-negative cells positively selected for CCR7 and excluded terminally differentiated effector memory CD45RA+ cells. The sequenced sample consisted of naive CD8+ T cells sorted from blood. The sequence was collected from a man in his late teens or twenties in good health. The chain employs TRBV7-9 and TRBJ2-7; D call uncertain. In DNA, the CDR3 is TGTGCCAGCAGCTTAGGGGATCCCTACGAGCAGTACTTC. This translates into CASSLGDPYEQYF.